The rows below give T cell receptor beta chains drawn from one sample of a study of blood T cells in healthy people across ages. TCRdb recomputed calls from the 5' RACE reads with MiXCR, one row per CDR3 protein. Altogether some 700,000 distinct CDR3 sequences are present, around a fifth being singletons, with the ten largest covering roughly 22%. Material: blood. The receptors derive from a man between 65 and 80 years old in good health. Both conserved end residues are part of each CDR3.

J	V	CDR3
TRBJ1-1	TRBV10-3	CAISDPPGRRNTEAFF
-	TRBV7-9	CASSFKDSSYEQYF
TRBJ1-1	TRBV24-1	CATRRTGNTEAFF
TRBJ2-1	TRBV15	CATSRDGTSNHEQFF
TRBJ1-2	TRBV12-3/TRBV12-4	CASSLNSLNYGYTF
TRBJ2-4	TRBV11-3	CASSEQGAAKNMQYF
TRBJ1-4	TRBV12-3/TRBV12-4	CASSGTAPLGEKLFF
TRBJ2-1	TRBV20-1	CSAAPGTSRNEQFF
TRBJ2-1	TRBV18	CASSPPGQGLLVQFF
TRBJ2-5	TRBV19	CASSARDGQETQYF
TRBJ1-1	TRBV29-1	CSVHGGGEAFF
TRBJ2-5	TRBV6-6	CASSFGLAQETQNF
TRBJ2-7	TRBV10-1	CASSERRDLEQYF
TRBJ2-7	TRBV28	CASSPPGVVVYEQYF
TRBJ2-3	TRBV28	CASSSPQGEGADTQYF
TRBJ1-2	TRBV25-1	CASSDAGVAVNYGYTF
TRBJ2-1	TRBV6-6	CASSLREQFF
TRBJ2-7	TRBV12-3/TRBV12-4	CASSWGLAGIYEQYF
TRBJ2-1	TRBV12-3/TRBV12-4	CASSLALGASGSRAYNEQFF
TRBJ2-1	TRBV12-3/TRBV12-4	CASSLARTEQFF
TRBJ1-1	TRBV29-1	CSVEDGQGVFGEAFF
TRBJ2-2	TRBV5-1	CASSFGDGTGELFF
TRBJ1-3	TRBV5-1	CASSTDGTENTIYF
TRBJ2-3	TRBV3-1	CASSHGAGGDTQYF
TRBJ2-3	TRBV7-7	CASSARTTGANMRDTQYF
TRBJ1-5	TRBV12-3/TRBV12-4	CASTLTGGNQPRHF
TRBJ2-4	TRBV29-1	CSVEKAKNIQYF
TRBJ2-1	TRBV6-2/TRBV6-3	CASSAYRGRKGNEQFF
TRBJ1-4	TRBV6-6	CASRKGGSNEKLFF
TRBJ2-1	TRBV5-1	CASSSQYRTSAYNGQFF
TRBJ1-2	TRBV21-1	CASSKPERGHGYTF
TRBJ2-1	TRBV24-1	CATSDLASGSYNEQFF
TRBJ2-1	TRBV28	CAAEGGQGNYHEQFF
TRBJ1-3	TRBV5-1	CASSLPGQSFGGFSGNTIYF
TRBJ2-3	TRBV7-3	CASSLLGTSGSVQYF
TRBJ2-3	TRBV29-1	CSVVRQGLATDTQYF
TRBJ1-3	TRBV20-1	CSASSEGTVSGNTIYF
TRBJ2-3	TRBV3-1	CASSQRLAGVEAQYF
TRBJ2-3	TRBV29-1	CSLRTSGDTQYF
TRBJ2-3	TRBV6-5	CASSPTMVSDTQYF
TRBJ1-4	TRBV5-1	CASSLEGKGEKLFF
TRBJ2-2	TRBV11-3	CASKSYTGELFF
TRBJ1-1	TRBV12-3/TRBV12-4	CASSLSASLNTEAFF